A single sample is the source of the 4 T cell receptor beta chains below, sequenced in a study of OX40 agonist ivuxolimab in advanced cancers. To prepare the library, the immunoSEQ multiplex PCR assay was applied. TCRdb stores this immuneACCESS table with in-frame sequences only. Part of the clones is absent; in the studies checked, under half of the shortfall reflects unresolved V genes, and no reason is known for the rest. Here the sample has about 79,000 clones; around 90% occur a single time. The ten largest clones represent 4.1% of the sample. The sample consisted of CD4+ or CD8+ T cells sorted from blood, taken in a trial of the OX40 agonist ivuxolimab. The receptor set was obtained from an adult with an advanced solid tumor such as melanoma, head and neck, liver or kidney cancer.

The sample holds one count of this clone. V gene TRBV2 combines with J gene TRBJ1-1, with a weak D call TRBD1 (5 bases). The germline gives CDR1 SNHLY, CDR2 FYNNEI. This CDR3 has 12 amino acids. The V and J ends lost 7 bases and 7 bases respectively, with 13 bases between them. DNA for the CDR3: TGTGCCAGCACTCTACAGGTCGGTGAAGCTTTCTTT. Residues: CASTLQVGEAFF.

V is TRBV9 and J is TRBJ1-1, with D hard to call. Germline V gives CDR1 SGDLS, CDR2 YYNGEE. This CDR3 is 13 amino acids long. V shed 3 bases and J shed 3 bases, with 9 bases lying between them. CDR3 DNA sequence: TGTGCCAGCAGCGGGGGTGGGTACACTGAAGCTTTCTTT. This codes for CASSGGGYTEAFF.

The chain has TRBV28 and TRBJ1-2; D is possibly TRBD1 (5 bases). This CDR3 has 15 amino acids. V lost 7 bases and J 5 bases, leaving 20 bases between the germline ends. The germline V gene encodes CDR1 MDHEN and CDR2 SYDVKM. CDR3 nucleotides: TGTGCCAGCACCATCGGAGGGATGGGGACTTATGGCTACACCTTC. It translates to CASTIGGMGTYGYTF.

This chain joins TRBV6-1 and TRBJ2-7, with D uncertain. This CDR3 contains 12 residues. Germline V CDR1 and CDR2: MNHNS, SASEGT. For the CDR3, the DNA is TGTGCATCCCGGGCCGGCTCCTACGAGCAGTACTTC. As protein: CASRAGSYEQYF.